These T cell receptor beta chains were read from a single sample in a study of early T cells in non-severe SARS-CoV-2 infection. TCRdb recomputed calls from the 5' RACE reads with MiXCR, one row per CDR3 protein. Counted here are tens of thousands of distinct CDR3 sequences, around 16% occurring once; the ten biggest clones make up approximately 5.1%. Source: whole blood, taken at baseline. The receptors derive from an adult who was a healthcare worker with PCR-confirmed SARS-CoV-2 infection or an uninfected control (not recorded which). CDR3s include the opening cysteine and the closing phenylalanine or tryptophan. D genes are given only for firm matches. Expanded clones are given a class, and other clones once, few, many or no size at all.

size,V,D,J,DNA,CDR3
.,TRBV9,.,TRBJ2-7,TGTGCCAGCAGCCCCCGGGGCTTCGGCGAGCAGTACTTC,CASSPRGFGEQYF
few,TRBV4-1,TRBD2,TRBJ2-1,TGCGCCAGCAGGTGGACTAGCGGGAGTATCGGTGAGCAGTTCTTC,CASRWTSGSIGEQFF
.,TRBV5-6,.,TRBJ1-2,TGTGCCAGCAGCTTAGTACAGGGTTTCTACACCTTC,CASSLVQGFYTF
many,TRBV7-8,.,TRBJ2-1,TGTGCCAGCAGCTTAGACGCCCACCATGAGCAGTTCTTC,CASSLDAHHEQFF
.,TRBV5-1,.,TRBJ2-2,TGCGCCAGCAGCTTCCCAGGGAGGGAGCTGTTTTTT,CASSFPGRELFF
many,TRBV6-6,.,TRBJ2-7,TGTGCCAGCAGTTACGCCCGGTCTGGCTACGAGCAGTACTTC,CASSYARSGYEQYF
many,TRBV4-1,.,TRBJ2-3,TGCGCCAGCAGCCAAGGCGCCGATGGCGGTTTCACAGATACGCAGTATTTT,CASSQGADGGFTDTQYF
once,TRBV10-2,TRBD1,TRBJ2-6,TGCGCCAGCAGCGTAGGGGGCGGGTCTGGGGCCAACGTCCTGACTTTC,CASSVGGGSGANVLTF
.,TRBV12-3/TRBV12-4,.,TRBJ1-5,TGTGCCAGCCACGGGGGGCCCAATCAGCCCCAGCATTTT,CASHGGPNQPQHF
many,TRBV4-1,TRBD2,TRBJ2-1,TGCGCCAGCAGCCACGCGGGACTAGCGGCTGAGCAGTTCTTC,CASSHAGLAAEQFF
few,TRBV2,TRBD1,TRBJ1-4,TGTGCCAGCAGTGCGGACAGGGAGGAGGAAAAACTGTTTTTT,CASSADREEEKLFF
few,TRBV7-9,TRBD2,TRBJ2-3,TGTGCCAGCAGCGTAAGCGGGAGCCCAGATACGCAGTATTTT,CASSVSGSPDTQYF
few,TRBV20-1,TRBD2,TRBJ2-5,TGCAGTGCTTGGGGACTAGCGGTTAAAGAGACCCAGTACTTC,CSAWGLAVKETQYF
few,TRBV11-2,.,TRBJ1-1,TGTGCCAGCAGCTTACGGGTAACAGGGACTGCGAACACTGAAGCTTTCTTT,CASSLRVTGTANTEAFF
.,TRBV20-1,.,TRBJ2-3,TGCAGTGCTAGAGTGCAATCTAGCACAGATACGCAGTATTTT,CSARVQSSTDTQYF
.,TRBV20-1,.,TRBJ2-1,TGCAGTGCTACTAAGGAGAGCTCCTACAATGAGCAGTTCTTC,CSATKESSYNEQFF
.,TRBV30,.,TRBJ2-2,TGTGCCTGGAGTGGCGTCGGACAGATGACCGGGGAGCTGTTTTTT,CAWSGVGQMTGELFF
many,TRBV12-5,.,TRBJ2-3,TGTGCTAGTGGTGTCGGAGATACGCAGTATTTT,CASGVGDTQYF
.,TRBV28,TRBD1,TRBJ2-4,TGTGCCAGCAGTTTCCCTGACAGGGGGCGACAAGAGTTCGACATTCAGTACTTC,CASSFPDRGRQEFDIQYF
.,TRBV12-3/TRBV12-4,TRBD1,TRBJ1-2,TGTGCCAGCAGTGCACAGGGGTTAACTGGCTACACCTTC,CASSAQGLTGYTF
few,TRBV7-6,TRBD1,TRBJ2-1,TGTGCCAGCAGCTCTACAGGGGGTACTGAGCAGTTCTTC,CASSSTGGTEQFF
.,TRBV28,.,TRBJ1-2,TGTGCCAGCAGTTTAGTGGCCTATGGCTACACCTTC,CASSLVAYGYTF
.,TRBV20-1,TRBD1,TRBJ1-6,TGCAGTGCAAGCGACAGGGTCAATTCACCCCTCCACTTT,CSASDRVNSPLHF
.,TRBV28,.,TRBJ2-1,TGTGCCAGCCGGAGCGGTTTCGCGTACAATGAGCAGTTCTTC,CASRSGFAYNEQFF
.,TRBV10-1,TRBD1,TRBJ2-1,TGCGCCAGCAGTGAAGCGCGGGGACAGGGTCCCACAAGCTCCTACAATGAGCAGTTCTTC,CASSEARGQGPTSSYNEQFF
.,TRBV4-1,TRBD2,TRBJ2-3,TGCGCCAGCAGCCAAGCGGGAGGGATGGATACGCAGTATTTT,CASSQAGGMDTQYF
.,TRBV7-6,TRBD1,TRBJ2-1,TGTGCCAGCAGCCCGACAGGGGTCTCCTACAATGAGCAGTTCTTC,CASSPTGVSYNEQFF
.,TRBV5-5,TRBD2,TRBJ2-5,TGTGCCAGCAGACGACGACTAGCGGAACAAGAGACCCAGTACTTC,CASRRRLAEQETQYF
few,TRBV5-4,.,TRBJ1-2,TGTGCCAGCAGCTTGGGGCAGGATGGCTACACCTTC,CASSLGQDGYTF
many,TRBV6-4,TRBD2,TRBJ2-1,TGTGCCATCCAGACTAGCGCCCATTTCAATGAGCAGTTCTTC,CAIQTSAHFNEQFF
.,TRBV10-3,TRBD1,TRBJ2-3,TGTGCCATCGCTCAGGACAGGGGGAGAGATACGCAGTATTTT,CAIAQDRGRDTQYF
.,TRBV4-1,TRBD2,TRBJ2-7,TGCGCCAGCAGCCAAGGGGTACTAGCGCTGACCTACGAGCAGTACTTC,CASSQGVLALTYEQYF
.,TRBV3-1,.,TRBJ1-6,TGTGCCAGCAGGCCAGGTCTTTCGGGAAGCTCTTCACCCCTCCACTTT,CASRPGLSGSSSPLHF
many,TRBV9,.,TRBJ1-3,TGTGCCAGCAGCGTAGCAGCGGGGGCGACTGGAAACACCATATATTTT,CASSVAAGATGNTIYF
many,TRBV5-5,.,TRBJ2-2,TGTGCCAGCAGCCCGGCCGGGGGGACAGCTCTTACCGGGGAGCTGTTTTTT,CASSPAGGTALTGELFF
many,TRBV6-6,.,TRBJ2-7,TGTGCCAGCAGTGAGGCGTTCTCCTACGAGCAGTACTTC,CASSEAFSYEQYF